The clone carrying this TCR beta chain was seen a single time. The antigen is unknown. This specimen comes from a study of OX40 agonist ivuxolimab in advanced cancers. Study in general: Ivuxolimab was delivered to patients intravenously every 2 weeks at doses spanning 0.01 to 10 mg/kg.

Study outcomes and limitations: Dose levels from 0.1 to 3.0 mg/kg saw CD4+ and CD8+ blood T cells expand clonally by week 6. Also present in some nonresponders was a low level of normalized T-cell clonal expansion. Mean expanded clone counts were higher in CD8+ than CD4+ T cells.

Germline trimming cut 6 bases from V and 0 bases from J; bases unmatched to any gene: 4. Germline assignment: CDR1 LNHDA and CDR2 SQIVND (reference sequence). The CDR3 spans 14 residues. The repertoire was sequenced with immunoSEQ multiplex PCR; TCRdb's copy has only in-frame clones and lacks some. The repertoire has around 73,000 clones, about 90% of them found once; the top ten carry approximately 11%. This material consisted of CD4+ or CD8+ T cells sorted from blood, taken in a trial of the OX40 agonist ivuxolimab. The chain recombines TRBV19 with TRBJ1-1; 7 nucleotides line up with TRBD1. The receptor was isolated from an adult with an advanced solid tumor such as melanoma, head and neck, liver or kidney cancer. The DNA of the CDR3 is TGTGCCAGTAGCTTGGGACAGCTGAACACTGAAGCTTTCTTT. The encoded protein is CASSLGQLNTEAFF.